A selection of T cell receptor beta chains follows, all from one sample in a study of beta chain features in type 1 diabetes. Assay used: immunoSEQ multiplex PCR; TCRdb lists only in-frame clones, some missing. The repertoire consists of some 200,000 clones, with 16% occurring once and the leading ten covering more than 0.075%. The material sequenced was naive CD4+ T cells from blood. The receptor source for this set is a man younger than 45 with type 1 diabetes. Each CDR3 is given with its conserved first and last residue. D genes are given only for firm matches. Size is stated for part of the rows, as once, few or many counts, or as a class when the clone is expanded.

CDR3nt: TGTGCGAGCAGCTTAAGACTAGCGGATTACAATGAGCAGTTCTTC
CDR3aa: CASSLRLADYNEQFF
d_gene: TRBD2
j_gene: TRBJ2-1
abundance: -
v_gene: TRBV7-3

CDR3nt: TGTGCCAGCAGTTTGGGGGGACAGGGCGCAGATACGCAGTATTTT
CDR3aa: CASSLGGQGADTQYF
d_gene: TRBD1
j_gene: TRBJ2-3
abundance: -
v_gene: TRBV28

CDR3nt: TGCAGCGTCAGGGGGGTTTACACAGATACGCAGTATTTT
CDR3aa: CSVRGVYTDTQYF
d_gene: -
j_gene: TRBJ2-3
abundance: -
v_gene: TRBV29-1

CDR3nt: TGCAGCGTGACCGGGGATGGCAGCTCCTACGAGCAGTACTTC
CDR3aa: CSVTGDGSSYEQYF
d_gene: -
j_gene: TRBJ2-7
abundance: -
v_gene: TRBV29-1

CDR3nt: TGTGCCAGGGCCCTCCCTCGCCCCAGGGGGTCCCAGTACTTC
CDR3aa: CARALPRPRGSQYF
d_gene: TRBD1
j_gene: TRBJ2-5
abundance: few
v_gene: TRBV7-9

CDR3nt: TGTGCCAGCAGCTTGCGGGGGGCTAGTGAAGCTTTCTTT
CDR3aa: CASSLRGASEAFF
d_gene: -
j_gene: TRBJ1-1
abundance: -
v_gene: TRBV7-9

CDR3nt: TGTGCCAGCAGCTTAGTTCCAGGGGCCGAGCAGTACTTC
CDR3aa: CASSLVPGAEQYF
d_gene: -
j_gene: TRBJ2-7
abundance: few
v_gene: TRBV13

CDR3nt: TGTGCCACCAGCAGTTACAGCGGCCCGGGAGAAAAACTGTTTTTT
CDR3aa: CATSSYSGPGEKLFF
d_gene: -
j_gene: TRBJ1-4
abundance: -
v_gene: TRBV15

CDR3nt: TGCAGCGCCGATAGCACTAGCGGCACAGATACGCAGTATTTT
CDR3aa: CSADSTSGTDTQYF
d_gene: TRBD2
j_gene: TRBJ2-3
abundance: few
v_gene: TRBV29-1

CDR3nt: TGTGCCAGCAGCAACGGCAGGGGAGCCTACGAGCAGTACTTC
CDR3aa: CASSNGRGAYEQYF
d_gene: -
j_gene: TRBJ2-7
abundance: -
v_gene: TRBV7-8

CDR3nt: TGTGCCAGCAGTTTGAGCTGGAGATCCTACAATGAGCAGTTCTTC
CDR3aa: CASSLSWRSYNEQFF
d_gene: -
j_gene: TRBJ2-1
abundance: few
v_gene: TRBV28

CDR3nt: TGTGCCAGCAGCTTAGCAGCTTACAATGAGCAGTTCTTC
CDR3aa: CASSLAAYNEQFF
d_gene: -
j_gene: TRBJ2-1
abundance: few
v_gene: TRBV7-9

CDR3nt: TGTGCCAGTAGTACGCCGCGGGAGAGGGCATACAATGAGCAGTTCTTC
CDR3aa: CASSTPRERAYNEQFF
d_gene: TRBD2
j_gene: TRBJ2-1
abundance: few
v_gene: TRBV19

CDR3nt: TGTGCCAGCCACCGGACGCCAAATGAAAAACTGTTTTTT
CDR3aa: CASHRTPNEKLFF
d_gene: -
j_gene: TRBJ1-4
abundance: few
v_gene: TRBV16

CDR3nt: TGTGCCTGGAGTGGGGTGGGTTATCATGGAAGAACTACGCAGTATTTT
CDR3aa: CAWSGVGYHGRTTQYF
d_gene: -
j_gene: TRBJ2-3
abundance: -
v_gene: TRBV30

CDR3nt: TGTGCCAGCAGCCAAGAGATGGGACGAGAGACCCAGTACTTC
CDR3aa: CASSQEMGRETQYF
d_gene: -
j_gene: TRBJ2-5
abundance: -
v_gene: TRBV14

CDR3nt: TGCAGCGTTGGGGCTAGCAACAATTTTCAGTATTTT
CDR3aa: CSVGASNNFQYF
d_gene: -
j_gene: TRBJ2-3
abundance: -
v_gene: TRBV29-1

CDR3nt: TGTGCCAGCAGCTTAACGGCTAGCGGGAGATCGGGGGAGAGGTACAATGAGCAGTTCTTC
CDR3aa: CASSLTASGRSGERYNEQFF
d_gene: TRBD2
j_gene: TRBJ2-1
abundance: -
v_gene: TRBV13

CDR3nt: TGTGCCAGCAGCAAAATTCACAGATGGGAAGATACGCAGTATTTT
CDR3aa: CASSKIHRWEDTQYF
d_gene: -
j_gene: TRBJ2-3
abundance: few
v_gene: TRBV21-1

CDR3nt: TGTGCCAGCAGCTTGTCCGGGACTCCTTTCAATGAGCAGTTCTTC
CDR3aa: CASSLSGTPFNEQFF
d_gene: -
j_gene: TRBJ2-1
abundance: -
v_gene: TRBV7-8

CDR3nt: TGTGCCAGCAGTGAATCGACGGTCGTGAGATACGAGCAGTACTTC
CDR3aa: CASSESTVVRYEQYF
d_gene: -
j_gene: TRBJ2-7
abundance: -
v_gene: TRBV25-1

CDR3nt: TGTGCCAGCGCCATCAGGGGGAACACTGAAGCTTTCTTT
CDR3aa: CASAIRGNTEAFF
d_gene: -
j_gene: TRBJ1-1
abundance: few
v_gene: TRBV6-6